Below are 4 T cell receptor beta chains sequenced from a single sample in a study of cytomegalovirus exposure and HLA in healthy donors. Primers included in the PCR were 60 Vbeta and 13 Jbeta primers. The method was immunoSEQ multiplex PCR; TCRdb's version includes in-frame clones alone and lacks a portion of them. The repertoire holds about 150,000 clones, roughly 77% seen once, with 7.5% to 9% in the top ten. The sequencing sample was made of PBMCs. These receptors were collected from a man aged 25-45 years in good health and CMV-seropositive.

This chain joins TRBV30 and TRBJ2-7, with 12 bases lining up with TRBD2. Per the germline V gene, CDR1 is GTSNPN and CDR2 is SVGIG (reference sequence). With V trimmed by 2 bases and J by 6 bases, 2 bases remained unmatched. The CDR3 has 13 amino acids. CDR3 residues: CAWSRGLAGEQYF. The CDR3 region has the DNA TGTGCCTGGAGTAGGGGACTAGCGGGCGAGCAGTACTTC.

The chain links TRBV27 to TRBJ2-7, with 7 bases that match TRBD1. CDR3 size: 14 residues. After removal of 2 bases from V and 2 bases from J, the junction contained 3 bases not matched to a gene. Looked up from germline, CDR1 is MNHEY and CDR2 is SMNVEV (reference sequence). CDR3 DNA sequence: TGTGCCAGCAGTTTAGGGCAGGGGGCCTACGAGCAGTACTTC. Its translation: CASSLGQGAYEQYF.

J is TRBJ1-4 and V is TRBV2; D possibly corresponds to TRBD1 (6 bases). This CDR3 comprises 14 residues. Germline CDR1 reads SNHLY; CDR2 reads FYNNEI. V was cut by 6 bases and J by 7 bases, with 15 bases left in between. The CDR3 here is CASRFRGTGEKLFF. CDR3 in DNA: TGTGCCAGCAGGTTCAGGGGTACTGGTGAAAAACTGTTTTTT.

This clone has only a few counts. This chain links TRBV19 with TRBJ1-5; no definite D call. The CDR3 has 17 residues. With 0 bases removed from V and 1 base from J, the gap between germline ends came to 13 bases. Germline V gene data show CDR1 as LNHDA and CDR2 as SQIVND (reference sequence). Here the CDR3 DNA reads TGTGCCAGTAGTATAGACCGACATAGCGCGAGCAATCAGCCCCAGCATTTT. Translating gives CASSIDRHSASNQPQHF. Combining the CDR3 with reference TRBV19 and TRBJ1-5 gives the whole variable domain DGGITQSPKYLFRKEGQNVTLSCEQNLNHDAMYWYRQDPGQGLRLIYYSQIVNDFQKGDIAEGYSVSREKKESFPLTVTSAQKNPTAFYLCASSIDRHSASNQPQHFGDGTRLSIL.